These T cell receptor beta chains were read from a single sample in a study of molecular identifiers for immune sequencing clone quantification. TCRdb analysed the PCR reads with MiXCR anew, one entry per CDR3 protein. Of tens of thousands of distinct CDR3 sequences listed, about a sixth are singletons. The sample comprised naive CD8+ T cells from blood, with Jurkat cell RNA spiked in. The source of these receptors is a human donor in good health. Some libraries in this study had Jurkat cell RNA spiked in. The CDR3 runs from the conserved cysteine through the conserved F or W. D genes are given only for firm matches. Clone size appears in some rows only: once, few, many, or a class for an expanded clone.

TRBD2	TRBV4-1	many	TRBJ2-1	CASSQAEIAGEQFF	TGCGCCAGCAGCCAGGCTGAAATAGCGGGAGAGCAGTTCTTC
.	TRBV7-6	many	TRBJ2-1	CASSLLGSPDYNEQFF	TGTGCCAGCAGCTTATTAGGGAGTCCCGACTACAATGAGCAGTTCTTC
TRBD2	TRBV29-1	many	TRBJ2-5	CSASGRTFGETQYF	TGCAGCGCTAGCGGGAGGACCTTCGGAGAGACCCAGTACTTC
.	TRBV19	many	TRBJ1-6	CASSIVAEGFSPLHF	TGTGCCAGTAGTATAGTGGCCGAAGGCTTCTCACCCCTCCACTTT
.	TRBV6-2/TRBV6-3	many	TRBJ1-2	CASSYGGGYTF	TGTGCCAGCAGTTACGGTGGCGGCTACACCTTC
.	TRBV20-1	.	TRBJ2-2	CSAPRRGATINTGELFF	TGCAGTGCCCCACGACGTGGGGCGACAATCAACACCGGGGAGCTGTTTTTT
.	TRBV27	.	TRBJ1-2	CASSARYSDRDGYTF	TGTGCCAGCAGTGCTCGATACTCAGATCGCGATGGCTACACCTTC
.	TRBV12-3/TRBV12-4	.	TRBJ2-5	CASSTDRTQYF	TGTGCCAGCAGTACCGATAGGACCCAGTACTTC
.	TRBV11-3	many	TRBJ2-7	CASSLVGQNYEQYF	TGTGCCAGCAGCTTAGTGGGGCAGAACTACGAGCAGTACTTC
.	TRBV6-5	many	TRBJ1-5	CASSYSGSNQPQHF	TGTGCCAGCAGTTACTCAGGTAGCAATCAGCCCCAGCATTTT
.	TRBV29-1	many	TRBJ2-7	CSVGGNEQYF	TGCAGCGTTGGAGGAAACGAGCAGTACTTC
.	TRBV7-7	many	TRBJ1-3	CASSLYPGLTSGNTIYF	TGTGCCAGCAGCCTATACCCGGGACTCACATCTGGAAACACCATATATTTT
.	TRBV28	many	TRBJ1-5	CASNSNQPQHF	TGTGCCAGCAATAGCAATCAGCCCCAGCATTTT
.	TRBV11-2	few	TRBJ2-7	CASSEGGHPYEQYF	TGTGCCAGCAGTGAGGGGGGGCACCCGTACGAGCAGTACTTC
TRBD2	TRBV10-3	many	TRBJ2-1	CAIRPGTSGFGNEQFF	TGTGCCATCAGGCCCGGGACTAGCGGGTTCGGGAATGAGCAGTTCTTC
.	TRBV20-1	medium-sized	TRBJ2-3	CSATLTPLADTQYF	TGCAGTGCTACTCTCACTCCGCTCGCAGATACGCAGTATTTT
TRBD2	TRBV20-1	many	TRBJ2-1	CSASVPLGTSRHNEQFF	TGCAGTGCTAGCGTTCCACTCGGGACTAGCCGCCACAATGAGCAGTTCTTC
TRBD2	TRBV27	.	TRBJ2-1	CASASGRSNEQFF	TGTGCCAGCGCCAGCGGGAGGTCAAATGAGCAGTTCTTC
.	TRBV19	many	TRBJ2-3	CASTSTDTQYF	TGTGCCAGTACCTCCACAGATACGCAGTATTTT
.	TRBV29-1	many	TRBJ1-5	CSGTVMEPQHF	TGCAGCGGGACAGTCATGGAGCCCCAGCATTTT
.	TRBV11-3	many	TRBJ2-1	CASSLGTTLGHEQFF	TGTGCCAGCAGCTTAGGGACTACCCTTGGCCATGAGCAGTTCTTC
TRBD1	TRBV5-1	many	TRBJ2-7	CASSWTGEEAYEQYF	TGCGCCAGCAGCTGGACAGGGGAGGAAGCATACGAGCAGTACTTC
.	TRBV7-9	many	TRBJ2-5	CASSLSPGDLGPQYF	TGTGCCAGCAGCTTATCCCCTGGGGACCTGGGGCCCCAGTACTTC
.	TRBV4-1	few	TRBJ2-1	CASSPGPGGEQFF	TGCGCCAGCAGCCCTGGACCGGGTGGTGAGCAGTTCTTC
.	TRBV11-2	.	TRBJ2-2	CASSFPAFTGAGELFF	TGTGCCAGCAGCTTCCCGGCCTTCACGGGGGCCGGGGAGCTGTTTTTT
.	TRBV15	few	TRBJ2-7	CATSREETRGYEQYF	TGTGCCACCAGCAGAGAGGAGACCCGGGGCTACGAGCAGTACTTC
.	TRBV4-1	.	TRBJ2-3	CASSPRDNGRTDTQYF	TGCGCCAGCAGCCCCCGGGATAACGGGAGAACAGATACGCAGTATTTT
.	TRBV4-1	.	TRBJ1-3	CASSQDAGAGNTIYF	TGCGCCAGCAGCCAAGATGCAGGGGCTGGAAACACCATATATTTT
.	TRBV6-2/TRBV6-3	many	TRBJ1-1	CASSHPTMNTEAFF	TGTGCCAGCAGTCACCCCACTATGAACACTGAAGCTTTCTTT
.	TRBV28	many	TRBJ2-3	CASSLSQPTDTQYF	TGTGCCAGCAGTTTATCACAGCCCACAGATACGCAGTATTTT
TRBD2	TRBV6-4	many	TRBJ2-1	CASSELSGAGNEQFF	TGTGCCAGCAGTGAGTTGAGCGGGGCGGGGAATGAGCAGTTCTTC
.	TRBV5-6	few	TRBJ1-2	CASSLVGGAHGYTF	TGTGCCAGCAGCTTGGTCGGGGGCGCCCATGGCTACACCTTC
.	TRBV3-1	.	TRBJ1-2	CASSQESEGYYGHTF	TGCGCCAGCAGCCAAGAATCGGAAGGATACTATGGCCACACCTTC
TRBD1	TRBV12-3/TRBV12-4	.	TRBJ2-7	CASSAGTAYEQYF	TGTGCCAGCAGTGCCGGGACAGCTTACGAGCAGTACTTC
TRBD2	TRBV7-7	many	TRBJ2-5	CASSPIAGLARNQYF	TGTGCCAGCAGCCCCATTGCCGGACTAGCGAGGAACCAGTACTTC
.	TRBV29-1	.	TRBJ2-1	CSVAETGRNEQFF	TGCAGCGTTGCCGAGACTGGCCGCAATGAGCAGTTCTTC
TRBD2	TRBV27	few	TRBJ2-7	CASSIAGYNVYEQYF	TGTGCCAGCAGTATAGCGGGATATAACGTTTACGAGCAGTACTTC
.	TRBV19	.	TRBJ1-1	CASSIEEGREGTEAFF	TGTGCCAGTAGTATAGAAGAGGGGCGCGAGGGAACTGAAGCTTTCTTT
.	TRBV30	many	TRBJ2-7	CAWSLFGGHEQYF	TGTGCCTGGAGTCTTTTTGGTGGCCACGAGCAGTACTTC
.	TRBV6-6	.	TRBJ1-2	CASSSSLTAVYGYTF	TGTGCCAGCAGTTCCTCTCTGACAGCAGTCTATGGCTACACCTTC
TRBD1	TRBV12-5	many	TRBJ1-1	CASGLIRPDRVGYPGTEAFF	TGTGCTAGTGGTTTGATCCGCCCGGACAGGGTAGGATATCCGGGCACTGAAGCTTTCTTT
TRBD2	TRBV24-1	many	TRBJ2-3	CATRGLSSTDTQYF	TGTGCCACCAGGGGACTATCCAGCACAGATACGCAGTATTTT
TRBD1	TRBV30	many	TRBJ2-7	CAWSDGTGYEQYF	TGTGCCTGGAGTGACGGGACAGGGTATGAGCAGTACTTC